The clone carrying this TCR beta chain was seen many times. The data were taken from a study of immune heterogeneity within non-small cell lung tumors. In the study overall: Histologically, 4 tumors were squamous cell carcinomas and over eight were non-squamous carcinomas. The remaining 1 tumor was not otherwise specified.

Amplification of TCR beta CDR3 was performed by multiplex PCR with 32 V and 13 J primers. A single record per CDR3 protein comes from TCRdb applying MiXCR to the multiplex PCR reads. There are about 15,000 distinct CDR3 sequences in the sample; about 30% occur only once, and roughly 15% lies in the top ten. V dropped 5 bases and J dropped 3 bases, with 13 bases sitting between them. The CDR3 runs 14 residues. Samples each supplied about 610 ng of bulk tumor genomic DNA as template. Widely spaced biopsies, several per primary tumor, were obtained at surgery. Untreated, newly diagnosed non-small cell lung cancer patients underwent curative surgery.

The sequenced material came from lung tumor tissue. The TCR originated in a woman aged 45 to 65 with non-small cell lung cancer. The genes are TRBV12-3 or TRBV12-4 and TRBJ1-1; D gene unclear. The CDR3 here is CASSPAGGYTEAFF. CDR3 DNA sequence: TGTGCCAGCAGTCCCGCGGGAGGGTACACTGAAGCTTTCTTT.